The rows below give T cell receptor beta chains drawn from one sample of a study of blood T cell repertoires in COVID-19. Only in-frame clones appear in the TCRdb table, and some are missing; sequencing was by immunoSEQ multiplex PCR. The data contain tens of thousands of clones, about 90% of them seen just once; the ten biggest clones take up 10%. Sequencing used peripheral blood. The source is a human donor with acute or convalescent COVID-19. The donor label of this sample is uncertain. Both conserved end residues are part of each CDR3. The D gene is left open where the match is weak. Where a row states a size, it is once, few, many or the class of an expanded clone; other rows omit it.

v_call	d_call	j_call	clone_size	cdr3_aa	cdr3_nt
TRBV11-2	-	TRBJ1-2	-	CASSLTGPYGYTF	TGTGCCAGCAGCTTAACAGGGCCCTATGGCTACACCTTC
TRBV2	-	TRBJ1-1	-	CASSELNAGDTEAFF	TGTGCCAGCAGTGAATTGAACGCGGGCGACACTGAAGCTTTCTTT
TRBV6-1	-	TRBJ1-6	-	CASSDGQMSSYNSPLHF	TGTGCCAGCAGTGATGGACAGATGAGCTCCTATAATTCACCCCTCCACTTT
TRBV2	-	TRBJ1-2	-	CASSGEFHTGYTF	TGTGCCAGCAGTGGGGAGTTCCACACGGGCTACACCTTC
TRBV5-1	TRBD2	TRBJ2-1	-	CASSFQRGYNEQFF	TGCGCCAGCAGTTTCCAGCGGGGCTACAATGAGCAGTTCTTC
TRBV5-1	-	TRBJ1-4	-	CASSLAPFATNEKLFF	TGCGCCAGCAGCTTGGCTCCCTTTGCAACTAATGAAAAACTGTTTTTT
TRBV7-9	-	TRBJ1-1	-	CASSNHMRLQGNSMNTEAFF	TGTGCCAGCAGCAACCACATGAGATTGCAGGGCAACTCCATGAACACTGAAGCTTTCTTT
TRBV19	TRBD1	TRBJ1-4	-	CASSTGQGSLEKLFF	TGTGCCAGTAGTACCGGACAGGGGTCTTTGGAAAAACTGTTTTTT
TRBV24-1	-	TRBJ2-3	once	CATSDTNTDTQYF	TGTGCCACCAGTGATACTAACACAGATACGCAGTATTTT
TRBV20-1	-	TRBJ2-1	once	CSARLGEVQFF	TGCAGTGCTAGGCTCGGGGAGGTGCAGTTCTTC
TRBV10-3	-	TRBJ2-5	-	CAISDLGREKLQETQYF	TGTGCCATCAGTGACCTTGGACGGGAGAAGTTACAAGAGACCCAGTACTTC
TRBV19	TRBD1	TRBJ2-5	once	CASSITGTVETQYF	TGTGCCAGTAGTATAACCGGGACAGTAGAGACCCAGTACTTC
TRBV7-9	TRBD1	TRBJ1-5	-	CASSFSSGQGEQPQHF	TGTGCCAGCAGCTTCAGTTCGGGACAGGGGGAACAGCCCCAGCATTTT
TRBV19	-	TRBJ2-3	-	CASSTAPGVDTQYF	TGTGCCAGTAGTACCGCCCCGGGTGTAGATACGCAGTATTTT
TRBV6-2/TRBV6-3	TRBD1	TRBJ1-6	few	CASSPPTGFRNSPLHF	TGTGCCAGCAGCCCTCCGACAGGGTTCAGGAATTCACCCCTCCACTTT
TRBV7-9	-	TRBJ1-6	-	CASSLTGSSYNSPLHF	TGTGCCAGCAGCTTGACAGGAAGCTCCTATAATTCACCCCTCCACTTT
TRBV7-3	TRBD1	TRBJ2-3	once	CASSSQGAYPGNTQYF	TGTGCCAGCAGCTCACAGGGGGCCTACCCGGGCAATACGCAGTATTTT
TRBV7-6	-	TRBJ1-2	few	CASSPGEDYGYTF	TGTGCCAGCAGCCCTGGTGAGGACTATGGCTACACCTTC
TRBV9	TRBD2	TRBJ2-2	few	CASSLLSGGATGELFF	TGTGCCAGCAGCCTCCTCTCGGGGGGGGCGACCGGGGAGCTGTTTTTT
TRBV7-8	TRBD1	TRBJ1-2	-	CASSLAGGRDEGYTF	TGTGCCAGCAGCTTAGCAGGGGGCAGGGATGAGGGCTACACCTTC
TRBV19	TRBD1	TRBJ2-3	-	CASTPDRVADTQYF	TGTGCCAGTACCCCGGACAGGGTCGCAGATACGCAGTATTTT
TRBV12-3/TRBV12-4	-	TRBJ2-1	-	CASQGEVNEQFF	TGTGCCAGTCAGGGGGAGGTCAATGAGCAGTTCTTC
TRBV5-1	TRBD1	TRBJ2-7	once	CASSSGGKDYEQYF	TGCGCCAGCAGCTCAGGGGGCAAAGATTACGAGCAGTACTTC